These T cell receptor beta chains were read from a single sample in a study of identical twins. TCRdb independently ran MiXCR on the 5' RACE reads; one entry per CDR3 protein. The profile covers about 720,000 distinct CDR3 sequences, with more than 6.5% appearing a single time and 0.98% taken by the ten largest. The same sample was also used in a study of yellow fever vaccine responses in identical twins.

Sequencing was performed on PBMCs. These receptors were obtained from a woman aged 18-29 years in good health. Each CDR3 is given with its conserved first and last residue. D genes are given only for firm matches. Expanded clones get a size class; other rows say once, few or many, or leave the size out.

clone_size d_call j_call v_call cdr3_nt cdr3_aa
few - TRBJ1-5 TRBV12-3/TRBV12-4 TGTGCCAGCAGTTTAGGGGTGAGGGTTTGGGGCAATCAGCCCCAGCATTTT CASSLGVRVWGNQPQHF
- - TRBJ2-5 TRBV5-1 TGCGCCAGCAGTGACAGGCCGTTGGAGACCCAGTACTTC CASSDRPLETQYF
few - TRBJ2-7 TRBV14 TGTGCCAGCAGCCCCACACGGAGCTCCTACGAGCAGTACTTC CASSPTRSSYEQYF
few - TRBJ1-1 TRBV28 TGTGCCAGCAGTTTCGGGCAGGGCCGTAACCTGGGCACTGAAGCTTTCTTT CASSFGQGRNLGTEAFF
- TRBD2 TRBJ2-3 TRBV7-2 TGTGCCAGCAGCATAACTTCGACTAGCGGGAGCACAGATACGCAGTATTTT CASSITSTSGSTDTQYF
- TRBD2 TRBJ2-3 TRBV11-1 TGTGCCAGCAGCACACCACTTCAGGGCGGGAGGAACACAGATACGCAGTATTTT CASSTPLQGGRNTDTQYF
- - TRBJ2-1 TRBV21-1 TGTGCCAGCAGCAAAGCGGAGACAGAAAATAATGAGCAGTTCTTC CASSKAETENNEQFF
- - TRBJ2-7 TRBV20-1 TGCAGTGCTAGAGATCCGCTTTTGAGGGGCCCCTCCTACGAGCAGTACTTC CSARDPLLRGPSYEQYF
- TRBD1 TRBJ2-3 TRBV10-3 TGTGCCATCAGTGAGTCGAGGACAGGGGATTACACAGATACGCAGTATTTT CAISESRTGDYTDTQYF
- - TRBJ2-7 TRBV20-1 TGCAGTGCTATGGGGGGCGAGCAGTACTTC CSAMGGEQYF
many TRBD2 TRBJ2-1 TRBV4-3 TGCGCCAGCAGCCGAGCGGCGGGAGGTTTCGACAATGAGCAGTTCTTC CASSRAAGGFDNEQFF
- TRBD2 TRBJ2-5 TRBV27 TGTGCCAGCAGCCAGACGAGCGGGAGTGGGGAGACCCAGTACTTC CASSQTSGSGETQYF
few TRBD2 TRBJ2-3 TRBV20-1 TGCAGGCCTCTAGTGGGGGGGTCAGATACGCAGTATTTT CRPLVGGSDTQYF
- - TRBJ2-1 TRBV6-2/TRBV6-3 TGTGCCAGCAGTTACGCGCCATGGTTGAGTGATGGTGAGCAGTTCTTC CASSYAPWLSDGEQFF
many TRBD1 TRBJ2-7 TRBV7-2 TGTGCCAGCAGCAGACAGGGGGCAAACTACGAGCAGTACTTC CASSRQGANYEQYF
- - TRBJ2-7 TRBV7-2 TGTGCCAGCAGCCTAGATCGGGTGAGGGACGAGCAGTACTTC CASSLDRVRDEQYF
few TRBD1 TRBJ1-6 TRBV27 TGTGCCAGCAGTCCCACCGCGGACAGGGTAGGGTCACCCCTCCACTTT CASSPTADRVGSPLHF
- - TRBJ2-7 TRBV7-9 TGTGCCAGCAGCCCCCTTAGTTTGGGGGTCTACGAGCAGTACTTC CASSPLSLGVYEQYF
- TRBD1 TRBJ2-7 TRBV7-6 TGTGCCAGCAATGACAGGGGCTCCTACGAGCAGTACTTC CASNDRGSYEQYF
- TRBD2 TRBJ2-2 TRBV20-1 TGCAGTGCTAGAGATCCACGGCGTTGGGGGACTAGCGGGAGTACCGGGGAGCTGTTTTTT CSARDPRRWGTSGSTGELFF
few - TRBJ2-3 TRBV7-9 TGTGCCAGCAGCTTTTCGGGGCAAGCAGATACGCAGTATTTT CASSFSGQADTQYF
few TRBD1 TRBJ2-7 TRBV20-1 TGCAGTGCTTCTTCGGGACAGGGACCACCCTACGAGCAGTACTTC CSASSGQGPPYEQYF
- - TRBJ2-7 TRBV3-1 TGTGCCAGCAGCCAAGTTGAGGGGATGGTGTACTTC CASSQVEGMVYF
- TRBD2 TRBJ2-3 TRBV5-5 TGTGCCAGCAGCTACGGACTAGCGGGGCTAGATACGCAGTATTTT CASSYGLAGLDTQYF
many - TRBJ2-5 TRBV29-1 TGCAGCGCCGGCATCCAGTACTTC CSAGIQYF
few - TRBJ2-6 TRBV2 TGTGCCAGCGGGCCTATCAACTCTGGGGCCAACGTCCTGACTTTC CASGPINSGANVLTF
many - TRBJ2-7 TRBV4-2 TGTGCCAGCAGCCAAGTGACAGAGGACTACGAGCAGTACTTC CASSQVTEDYEQYF
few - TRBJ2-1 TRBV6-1 TGTGCCAGCAGACGGCAATCGGGTCCGCTAAGGGTTTACAATGAGCAGTTCTTC CASRRQSGPLRVYNEQFF
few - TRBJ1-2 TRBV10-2 TGCGCCAGCAGTGACCTGGGCTATGGCTACACCTTC CASSDLGYGYTF
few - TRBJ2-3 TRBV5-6 TGTGCCAGCAGCTCTAGGGCCCAACCACTCACAGATACGCAGTATTTT CASSSRAQPLTDTQYF
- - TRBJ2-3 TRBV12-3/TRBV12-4 TGTGCCAGCGACCATACCGGGACACACATCACAGATACGCAGTATTTT CASDHTGTHITDTQYF
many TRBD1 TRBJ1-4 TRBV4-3 TGCGCCAGCAGCCAATCAGGGGGACTGGGTGAAAAACTGTTTTTT CASSQSGGLGEKLFF
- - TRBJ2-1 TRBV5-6 TGTGCCAGCAGCTTGTTGGTGACTAGCTCCTACAATGAGCAGTTCTTC CASSLLVTSSYNEQFF
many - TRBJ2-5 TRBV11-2 TGTGCCAGCAGCTCCGGGACTTACCAAGAGACCCAGTACTTC CASSSGTYQETQYF
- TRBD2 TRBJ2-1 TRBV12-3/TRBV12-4 TGTGCCAGCAGCATAAGGAGCTCCGGGACTAGGGATGAGCAGTTCTTC CASSIRSSGTRDEQFF
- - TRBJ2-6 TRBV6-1 TGTGCCAGCAGCCCCAGCCTCTCTGGGGCCAACGTCCTGACTTTC CASSPSLSGANVLTF
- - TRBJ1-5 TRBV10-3 TGTGCCACCACAGAAGGTAGCGTCCAAGGGCCCCAGCATTTT CATTEGSVQGPQHF
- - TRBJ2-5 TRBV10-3 TGTGCCATCAGTGAGGGGGGAGAGACCCAGTACTTC CAISEGGETQYF
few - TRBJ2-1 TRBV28 TGTGCCAGCAGTGCCCCCAAAACAGGGTTCTACAATGAGCAGTTCTTC CASSAPKTGFYNEQFF
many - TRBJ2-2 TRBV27 TGTGCCAGCAGTTTGGCTTACAGGGCCGGGGAGCTGTTTTTT CASSLAYRAGELFF
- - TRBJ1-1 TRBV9 TGTGCCAGCACCAGACAGAACCTGAACACTGAAGCTTTCTTT CASTRQNLNTEAFF
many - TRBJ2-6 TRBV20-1 TGCAGTGCTAGACGGGGACTTTCTGGGGCCAACGTCCTGACTTTC CSARRGLSGANVLTF
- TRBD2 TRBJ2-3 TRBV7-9 TGTGCCAGCAGCTCGACCGGACTAGCGGGAGTGGCAGATACGCAGTATTTT CASSSTGLAGVADTQYF
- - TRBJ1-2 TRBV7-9 TGTGCCAGCAGCGGCCGGACCTTCTCTGGCTACACCTTC CASSGRTFSGYTF
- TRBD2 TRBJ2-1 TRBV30 TGTGCCTGGAGTGAGGGACTAGACTACAATGAGCAGTTCTTC CAWSEGLDYNEQFF
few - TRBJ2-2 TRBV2 TGTGCCAGCAGTGATTCGGCGGCGAACACCGGGGAGCTGTTTTTT CASSDSAANTGELFF
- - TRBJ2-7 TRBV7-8 TGTGCCAGCAGCTCGGAGGAGGGACGGATCTACGAGCAGTACTTC CASSSEEGRIYEQYF
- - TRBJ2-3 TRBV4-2 TGTGCCAGCAGCCTGGGGGCGGGGGCTACTTTCGCAGGAGATACGCAGTATTTT CASSLGAGATFAGDTQYF
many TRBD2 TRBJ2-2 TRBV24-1 TGTGCCACCAGTGACTCGGGACTAGCGGGAGGGCGTCGGACCGGGGAGCTGTTTTTT CATSDSGLAGGRRTGELFF
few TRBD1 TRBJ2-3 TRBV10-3 TGTGCCATCAGTCCGGGACAGGGACGCACAGATACGCAGTATTTT CAISPGQGRTDTQYF
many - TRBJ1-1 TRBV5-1 TGCGCCAGCAGCTTGTCAGGGTGGACTGAAGCTTTCTTT CASSLSGWTEAFF
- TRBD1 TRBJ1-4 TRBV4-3 TGCGCCAGCAGCCAAGACCGGGACAGGGGGGAGTTTTTACTGTTTTTT CASSQDRDRGEFLLFF
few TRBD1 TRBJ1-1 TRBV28 TGTGCCAGCAGTCCCTCCGGGACAGGGGGAAAGGGTACTGAAGCTTTCTTT CASSPSGTGGKGTEAFF